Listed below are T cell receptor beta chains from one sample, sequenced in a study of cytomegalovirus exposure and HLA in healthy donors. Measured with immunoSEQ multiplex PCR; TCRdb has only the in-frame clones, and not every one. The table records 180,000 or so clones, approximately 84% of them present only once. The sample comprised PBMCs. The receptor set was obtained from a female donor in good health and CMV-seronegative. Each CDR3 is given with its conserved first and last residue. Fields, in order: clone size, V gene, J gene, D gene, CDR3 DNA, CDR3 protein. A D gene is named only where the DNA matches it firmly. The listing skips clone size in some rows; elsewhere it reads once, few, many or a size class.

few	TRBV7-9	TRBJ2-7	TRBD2	TGTGCCAGCAGCTTAGTCGGGACTAGCGGGAGGTTAAGCTCCTACGAGCAGTACTTC	CASSLVGTSGRLSSYEQYF
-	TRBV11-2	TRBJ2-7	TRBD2	TGTGCCAGCAGCTTAGGAGCGGGGGGCCCCGAGCAGTACTTC	CASSLGAGGPEQYF
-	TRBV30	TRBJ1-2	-	TGTGCCTGGGTCCCGGGAACTTTAAACTATGGCTACACCTTC	CAWVPGTLNYGYTF
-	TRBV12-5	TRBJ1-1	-	TGTGCCAGTGGTAGAATAACAGGGAACACTGAAGCTTTCTTT	CASGRITGNTEAFF
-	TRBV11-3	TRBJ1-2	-	TGTGCCAGCAGCTCCCCGTCCGGGACTAACTATGGCTACACCTTC	CASSSPSGTNYGYTF
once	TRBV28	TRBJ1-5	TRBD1	TGTGCCAGCAGCTATATAGGGGCCGGGACAGGGGGCAGGCAGCCCCAGCATTTT	CASSYIGAGTGGRQPQHF
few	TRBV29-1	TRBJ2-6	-	TGCAGCGCCCTTCGCGCTGGGGCCAACGTCCTGACTTTC	CSALRAGANVLTF
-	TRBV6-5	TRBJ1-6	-	TGTGCCAGCAGTTACGATGGGAGGGTGGGTTCACCCCTCCACTTT	CASSYDGRVGSPLHF
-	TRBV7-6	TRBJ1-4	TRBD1	TGTGCCAGCAGCCGGGAAGGGGGCGCCGGGCTTAATGAAAAACTGTTTTTT	CASSREGGAGLNEKLFF
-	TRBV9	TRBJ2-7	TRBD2	TGTGCCAGCAGCGTAACGGGGGGTAGGTACGAGCAGTACTTC	CASSVTGGRYEQYF
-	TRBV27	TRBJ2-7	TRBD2	TGTGCCAGCAGGCTGGGGAGCGGGAGTGTCAACGAGCAGTACTTC	CASRLGSGSVNEQYF
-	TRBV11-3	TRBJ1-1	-	TGTGCCAGCAGCTTTAAGAACACTGAAGCTTTCTTT	CASSFKNTEAFF
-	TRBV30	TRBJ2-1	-	TGTGCCTGGAGGAGGGAGAGCTCCTACAATGAGCAGTTCTTC	CAWRRESSYNEQFF
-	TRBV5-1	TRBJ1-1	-	TGCGCCAGCACCGATTTAAGTAAGCCGAACACTGAAGCTTTCTTT	CASTDLSKPNTEAFF
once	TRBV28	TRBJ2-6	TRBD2	TGTGCCAGCACCGAAGGCTGGCGGGAACTAGCGGGAGGGAGGAGTGGGGCCAACGTCCTGACTTTC	CASTEGWRELAGGRSGANVLTF
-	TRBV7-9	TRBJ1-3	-	TGTGCCAGCAGGGGACACCTGGGGGCTTCTGGAAACACCATATATTTT	CASRGHLGASGNTIYF
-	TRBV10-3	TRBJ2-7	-	TGTGCCATCAGTGAGTCCCAGTCCTACGAGCAGTACTTC	CAISESQSYEQYF
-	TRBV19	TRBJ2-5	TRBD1	TGTGCCAGTAGATCAGGGGGCACGGAGACCCAGTACTTC	CASRSGGTETQYF
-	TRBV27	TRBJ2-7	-	TGTGCCAGCAGTCCCGGACGGGGCTCCTACGAGCAGTACTTC	CASSPGRGSYEQYF
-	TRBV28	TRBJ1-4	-	TGTGCCAGCAGTTTAAGGGACTTTGGAGAAAAACTGTTTTTT	CASSLRDFGEKLFF
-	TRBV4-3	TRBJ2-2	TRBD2	TGCGCCAGCAGCCAAAACGTCCCACTAGCGGGAACGTTCACCGGGGAGCTGTTTTTT	CASSQNVPLAGTFTGELFF
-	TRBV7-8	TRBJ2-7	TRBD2	TGTGCCAGCAGCTTAGTAGCGGGTGGCACCTACGAGCAGTACTTC	CASSLVAGGTYEQYF
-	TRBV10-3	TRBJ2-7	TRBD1	TGTGCCATCAGTGAGCGCGGGACAGGGCTGAGCGAGCAGTACTTC	CAISERGTGLSEQYF
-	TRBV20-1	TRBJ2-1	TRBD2	TGCAGTGGGGAGGGGCGTAATGAGCAGTTCTTC	CSGEGRNEQFF
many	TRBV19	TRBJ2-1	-	TGTGCCAGTAGTACAGGGTGGGGGCAGGGTTGGAATGAGCAGTTCTTC	CASSTGWGQGWNEQFF
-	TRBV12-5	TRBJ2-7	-	TGTGCTAGTGGTTTGACCCTCGGGACTCCAAGCTCCTACGAGCAGTACTTC	CASGLTLGTPSSYEQYF
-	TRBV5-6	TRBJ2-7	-	TGTGCCAGCAGCTTGTATTCGGCAGGCGCTCCCTTCTACGAGCAGTACTTC	CASSLYSAGAPFYEQYF
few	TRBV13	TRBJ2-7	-	TGTGCCAGCAGCTTCGCGGGGGCAACTAGCCGTCTCGAGCAGTACTTC	CASSFAGATSRLEQYF
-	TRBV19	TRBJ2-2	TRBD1	TGTGCCAGCTCGACAGGGATCATTACCGGGGAGCTGTTTTTT	CASSTGIITGELFF
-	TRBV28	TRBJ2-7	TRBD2	TGTGCCAGCAGGTCTAGCGGGAGGTCCTACGAGCAGTACTTC	CASRSSGRSYEQYF
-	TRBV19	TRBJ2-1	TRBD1	TGTGCCAGCCACAGCACAGGGGGCCTCAATGAGCAGTTCTTC	CASHSTGGLNEQFF
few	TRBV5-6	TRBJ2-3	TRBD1	TGTGCCAGCAGTTTTTTGGGGCCGGGACAGATCACAGATACGCAGTATTTT	CASSFLGPGQITDTQYF
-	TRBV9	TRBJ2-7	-	TGTGCCAGCAGCCCTTACAGGGTGTCGCACGAGCAGTACTTC	CASSPYRVSHEQYF
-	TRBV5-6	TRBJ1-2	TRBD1	TGTGCCAGCAGCTTGGGCCCGGGACAGGGCCATGGCTACACCTTC	CASSLGPGQGHGYTF
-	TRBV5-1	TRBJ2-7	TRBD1	TGCGCCAGCAGCGGCGGACAGGGGTTCGAGCAGTACTTC	CASSGGQGFEQYF
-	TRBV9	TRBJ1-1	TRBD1	TGTGCCAGCAGCGCCGACAGGGGGCCTGTCGCGGGCACTGAAGCTTTCTTT	CASSADRGPVAGTEAFF
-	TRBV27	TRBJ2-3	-	TGTGCCAGCAGTCGGAAAACAGGGACAGATACGCAGTATTTT	CASSRKTGTDTQYF
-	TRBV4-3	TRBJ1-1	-	TGCGCCAGCAGCCAGCTTACAGCTACTGAAGCTTTCTTT	CASSQLTATEAFF
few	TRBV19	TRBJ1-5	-	TGTGCCAGTAGTATTACAGGCAATCAGCCCCAGCATTTT	CASSITGNQPQHF
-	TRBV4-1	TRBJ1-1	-	TGCGCCAGCAGCCGGGGTGGAGGGGCTGTCACTGAAGCTTTCTTT	CASSRGGGAVTEAFF
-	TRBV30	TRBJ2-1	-	TGTGCCTGGAGCCAACAGAACTATGAGCAGTTCTTC	CAWSQQNYEQFF
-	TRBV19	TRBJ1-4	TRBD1	TGTGCCAGTAGGGACAGGGGTGGAGAAAAACTGTTTTTT	CASRDRGGEKLFF
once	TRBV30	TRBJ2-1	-	TGTGCCTGGAGTGCAGACAGCGGGTCCTACAATGAGCAGTTCTTC	CAWSADSGSYNEQFF
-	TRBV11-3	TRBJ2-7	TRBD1	TGTGCCAGCAGCGTAGCTAGCTTGAGACAGGGGAGCGACGAGCAGTACTTC	CASSVASLRQGSDEQYF
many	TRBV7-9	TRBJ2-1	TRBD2	TGTGCCAGCGGGGTCGGGACTAGCGAGTACAATGAGCAGTTCTTC	CASGVGTSEYNEQFF
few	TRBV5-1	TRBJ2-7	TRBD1	TGCGCCAGCAGCGAGACAGGGTCCTCCTACGAGCAGTACTTC	CASSETGSSYEQYF
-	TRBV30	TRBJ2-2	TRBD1	TGTGCCTGGAGTCTCAAAGGGGGCAGCGGGGAGCTGTTTTTT	CAWSLKGGSGELFF
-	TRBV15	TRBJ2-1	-	TGTGCCACCAGCAGAGATGATGCGAATGAGCAGTTCTTC	CATSRDDANEQFF
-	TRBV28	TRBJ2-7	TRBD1	TGTGCCAGCAGATCCCTCGCTGGGACAGGGCCCTACGAGCAGTACTTC	CASRSLAGTGPYEQYF
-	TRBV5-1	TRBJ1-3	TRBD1	TGCGCCAGCAGCTCCAGTGACAGGGTCTCTGGAAACACCATATATTTT	CASSSSDRVSGNTIYF
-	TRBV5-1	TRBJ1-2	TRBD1	TGCGCCAGCAGCGGCTGGACAGGGGGTATTGTATTAGGTGGCTACACCTTC	CASSGWTGGIVLGGYTF
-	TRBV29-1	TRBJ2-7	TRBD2	TGCAGCGTTGAAGTAGCGGGCCGCTCCTACGAGCAGTACTTC	CSVEVAGRSYEQYF
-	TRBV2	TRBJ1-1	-	TGTGCCAGCAGTGACTTAGGGGCACGTGAAGCTTTCTTT	CASSDLGAREAFF